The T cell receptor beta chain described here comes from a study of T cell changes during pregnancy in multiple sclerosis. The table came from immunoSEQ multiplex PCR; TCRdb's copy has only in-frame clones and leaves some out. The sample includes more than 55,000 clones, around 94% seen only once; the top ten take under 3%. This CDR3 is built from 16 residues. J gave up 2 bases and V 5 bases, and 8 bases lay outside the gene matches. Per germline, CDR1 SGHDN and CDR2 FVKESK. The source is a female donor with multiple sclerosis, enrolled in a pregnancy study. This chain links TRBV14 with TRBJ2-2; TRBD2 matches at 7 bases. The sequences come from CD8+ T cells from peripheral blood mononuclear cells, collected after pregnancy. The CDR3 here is CASSTRTRSNTGELFF. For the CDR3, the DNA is TGTGCCAGCAGCACGCGGACTAGATCAAACACCGGGGAGCTGTTTTTT.